This entry concerns a single T cell receptor (beta chain). What it binds is unknown. TCRdb reanalysed the RT-PCR reads using MiXCR and keeps one entry per CDR3 protein. The sample lists hundreds of thousands of distinct CDR3 sequences, 15% to 19% occurring once. V lost 4 bases and J 1 base, leaving 15 bases between the germline ends. The CDR3 length is 16 residues. CDR1 MNHEY and CDR2 SVGAGI come from the germline V gene. This sample stems from a study of response to subunit inactivated influenza vaccine. Study-level points and caveats: It was suggested by the authors that few new T cells are recruited by each seasonal influenza vaccination.

This sequence originates from a man aged 45-65 years who received an inactivated influenza vaccine. The genes are TRBV6-5 and TRBJ2-3; D unresolved. Sequences were derived from PBMCs from blood, sampled about 11 days after vaccination. In nucleotides, the CDR3 is TGTGCCAGCAGTTTTCTTAAAGGCTTGGGCACAGATACGCAGTATTTT. Protein product: CASSFLKGLGTDTQYF.